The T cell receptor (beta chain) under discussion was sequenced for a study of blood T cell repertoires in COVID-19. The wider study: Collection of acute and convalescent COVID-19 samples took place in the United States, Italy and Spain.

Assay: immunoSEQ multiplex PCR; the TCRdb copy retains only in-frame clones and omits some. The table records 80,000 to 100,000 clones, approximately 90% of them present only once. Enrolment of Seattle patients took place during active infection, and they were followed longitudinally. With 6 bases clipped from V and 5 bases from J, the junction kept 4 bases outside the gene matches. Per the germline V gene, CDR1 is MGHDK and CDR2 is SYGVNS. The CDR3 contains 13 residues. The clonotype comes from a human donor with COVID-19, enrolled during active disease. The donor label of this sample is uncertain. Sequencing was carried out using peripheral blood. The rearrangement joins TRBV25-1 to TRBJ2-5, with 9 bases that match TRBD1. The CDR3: CASRQGAEETQYF. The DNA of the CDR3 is TGTGCCAGCAGACAGGGGGCTGAGGAGACCCAGTACTTC.